A selection of T cell receptor beta chains follows, all from one sample in a study of PD-L1 blockade in urothelial cancer. The method was immunoSEQ multiplex PCR; TCRdb's version includes in-frame clones alone and lacks a portion of them. Of tens of thousands of clones in the sample, almost 85% were seen once. Sequenced here: PBMCs, sampled around atezolizumab (anti-PD-L1) treatment. All receptors come from a man in his sixties or seventies with urothelial cancer. The CDR3 runs from the conserved cysteine through the conserved F or W. Fields, in order: CDR3 DNA, CDR3 protein, clone size, V gene, D gene, J gene. D genes are given only for firm matches. Part of the rows lack a size; the others show once, few, many or a class for expanded clones.

TGTGCCAGCAGCTGGGGGACAGGGGCGACTGAAGCTTTCTTT CASSWGTGATEAFF - TRBV7-2 TRBD1 TRBJ1-1
TGTGCCAGCAGCTTAGCCCTGGGGGGGGCCGGGGAGCTGTTTTTT CASSLALGGAGELFF - TRBV11-3 TRBD2 TRBJ2-2
TGTGCCAGCAGCTCAGGGACAGACTCCTACGAGCAGTACTTC CASSSGTDSYEQYF - TRBV5-8 TRBD1 TRBJ2-7
TGTGCCAGCAGCTTAGTCTCGACGGGTACTCGGGACAGATACTACGAGCAGTACTTC CASSLVSTGTRDRYYEQYF - TRBV7-6 TRBD1 TRBJ2-7
TGTGCCAGCAGCCAAGCGGGGGGGCGGACCGGGGAGCTGTTTTTT CASSQAGGRTGELFF few TRBV4-2 TRBD2 TRBJ2-2
TGTGCCTCCCCGGGGGTTACTGGGGCCAACGTCCTGACTTTC CASPGVTGANVLTF - TRBV30 - TRBJ2-6
TGTGCCAGCAGGGATCGGGACAGGTTAGGCAATGAGCAGTTCTTC CASRDRDRLGNEQFF - TRBV7-2 TRBD1 TRBJ2-1
TGCGCCAGCAGCTTGGGTATAGGAGGGGAGCAGTACTTC CASSLGIGGEQYF - TRBV5-1 - TRBJ2-7
TGCAGCGCCGGTCAGGGGAGCCGAGAGACCCAGTACTTC CSAGQGSRETQYF - TRBV29-1 - TRBJ2-5
TGTGCCAGCAGCTTAGCTTTTACCTACGAGCAGTACTTC CASSLAFTYEQYF - TRBV7-2 - TRBJ2-7
TGCGCCAGCAGCCAAGATGGGGGGGCACGGGAGACCCAGTACTTC CASSQDGGARETQYF - TRBV4-1 - TRBJ2-5
TGTGCCAGCAGCTTAGGAGGGCTAGCGGGAGGCGTAGATACGCAGTATTTT CASSLGGLAGGVDTQYF - TRBV7-2 TRBD2 TRBJ2-3
TGTGCCAGCAGCTTGGACATCCTTTCCTACAATGAGCAGTTCTTC CASSLDILSYNEQFF - TRBV5-4 - TRBJ2-1
TGTGCCAGCAGTTCCCCGGGACAGGTTAATGAAAAACTGTTTTTT CASSSPGQVNEKLFF few TRBV6-5 TRBD1 TRBJ1-4
TGTGCCAGCAGCCCCCCTACGGGAGGGCCCGCAGATACGCAGTATTTT CASSPPTGGPADTQYF - TRBV7-2 TRBD2 TRBJ2-3
TGCGCCAGCACTCTACAGGGGGGCTCTGGAAACACCATATATTTT CASTLQGGSGNTIYF - TRBV10-2 TRBD1 TRBJ1-3
TGCGCCAGCAGCTTGGCTGCCTCTGCCGGGACAGATACGCAGTATTTT CASSLAASAGTDTQYF - TRBV5-1 - TRBJ2-3
TGTGCCAGCACGGGTCAGTCAAAAGCTTTCTTT CASTGQSKAFF - TRBV27 - TRBJ1-1
TGTGCCAGCAGTTTAGGGGGGGGCGGTCAGCCCCAGCATTTT CASSLGGGGQPQHF - TRBV27 - TRBJ1-5
TGTGCCAGCAGCCTAGGACAGGGACGCACAGATACGCAGTATTTT CASSLGQGRTDTQYF - TRBV4-2 TRBD1 TRBJ2-3
TGTGCCAGTAGTAGAACAGCGGGAGATAGTGAGACCCAGTACTTC CASSRTAGDSETQYF - TRBV19 TRBD2 TRBJ2-5
TGTGCCAGCAGCCAAGGGGCTTCTAATGAAAAACTGTTTTTT CASSQGASNEKLFF - TRBV4-2 - TRBJ1-4
TGTGCCAGCACAGGGCCACAAATCTCTGGAAACACCATATATTTT CASTGPQISGNTIYF - TRBV28 - TRBJ1-3
TGTGCCAGCAGCCGCGAGGGGGTCCCGAATGAGCAGTTCTTC CASSREGVPNEQFF - TRBV2 - TRBJ2-1
TGTGCCACCAGCAGAGACCTGACAGGCGTTTATGGCTACACCTTC CATSRDLTGVYGYTF - TRBV15 - TRBJ1-2
TGCGCCAGCAGCTTGGCCAGGGGTAGGGACACCGGGGAGCTGTTTTTT CASSLARGRDTGELFF - TRBV5-1 - TRBJ2-2
TGTGCCAGCACTACAGGTGATGAAGTTACGCAGTATTTT CASTTGDEVTQYF - TRBV6-6 - TRBJ2-3
TGTGCCAGCAGACCCCGGACAGGGGGCTACTCTGGAAACACCATATATTTT CASRPRTGGYSGNTIYF - TRBV28 TRBD1 TRBJ1-3
TGTGCCAGCAGCTTATGGGGGACACTAGATCAGCCCCAGCATTTT CASSLWGTLDQPQHF - TRBV7-8 - TRBJ1-5
TGTGCCAGCGGCATCCCGGGACAGGGGGCCTACGAGCAGTACTTC CASGIPGQGAYEQYF - TRBV28 TRBD1 TRBJ2-7
TGTGCCAGCACCGTACTGAAAAATCCCCCACAGCCCCAGCATTTT CASTVLKNPPQPQHF - TRBV5-6 - TRBJ1-5
TGTGCCAGCGGGCTGGGGGGAAACACCGGGGAGCTGTTTTTT CASGLGGNTGELFF - TRBV7-9 - TRBJ2-2
TGCGCCAGCAGCCAAGGTCTAGGGGACTACGAGCAGTACTTC CASSQGLGDYEQYF - TRBV4-3 - TRBJ2-7
TGTGCCAGCAGCGTAGCCCAGCGGGCCGAGTCCTACAATGAGCAGTTCTTC CASSVAQRAESYNEQFF - TRBV9 - TRBJ2-1
TGTGCCAGCAGCTTACCCTCCGGAGGGAGTGGCTACACCTTC CASSLPSGGSGYTF - TRBV7-2 - TRBJ1-2
TGTGCCAGCAGCGTAGGGGATCCGGGGTCATGGGGCACTGAAGCTTTCTTT CASSVGDPGSWGTEAFF - TRBV9 - TRBJ1-1
TGTGCCAGTAGTGAGGGACAAGCCCGCTACACCTTC CASSEGQARYTF - TRBV19 - TRBJ1-2
TGCGCCAGCAGCCACCTAGACAGGGCGTTTGAAGAGACCCAGTACTTC CASSHLDRAFEETQYF - TRBV4-1 TRBD1 TRBJ2-5
TGTGCCAGCAAGCAACGGGGGGCGCGGGACACTGAAGCTTTCTTT CASKQRGARDTEAFF - TRBV6-6 - TRBJ1-1
TGTGCCAGCAGTCCCCGACAGGGTCGGTATGGCTACACCTTC CASSPRQGRYGYTF - TRBV2 TRBD1 TRBJ1-2
TGTGCCATCAGTGGGCCACAGGGTCTTCCGCTATATTTT CAISGPQGLPLYF - TRBV10-3 - TRBJ1-3
TGTGCCAGCAGCTCTCTAGCCGATACGCAGTATTTT CASSSLADTQYF once TRBV2 - TRBJ2-3
TGTGCCAGCTCACCCCAAATGGCAGACACCATATATTTT CASSPQMADTIYF - TRBV18 - TRBJ1-3
TGTGCCAGCAGCCTAGGACAGGACTATGGCTACACCTTC CASSLGQDYGYTF - TRBV14 TRBD1 TRBJ1-2
TGCGCCAGCAGCGGCCGGACTAGCGGGGGGAGCACAGATACGCAGTATTTT CASSGRTSGGSTDTQYF once TRBV4-1 TRBD2 TRBJ2-3
TGTGCCAGCAGTCAGGGACTAGCGGGGGGGACAGATACGCAGTATTTT CASSQGLAGGTDTQYF - TRBV2 TRBD2 TRBJ2-3
TGCGCCAGCAGCGGACGGGGGAGGGAGACCCAGTACTTC CASSGRGRETQYF - TRBV5-1 - TRBJ2-5
TGTGCCAGCAGTGTGCTGGGAGCGAGCAATCAGCCCCAGCATTTT CASSVLGASNQPQHF - TRBV6-1 - TRBJ1-5
TGTGCCAGCAGTGGGGCATTCCAAGAGACCCAGTACTTC CASSGAFQETQYF - TRBV6-1 - TRBJ2-5
TGCGCCAGCAGCTCCACGGTACGAAACACTGAAGCTTTCTTT CASSSTVRNTEAFF few TRBV5-1 - TRBJ1-1
TGTGCCAGCAGCTTGTCGGGCGGGTTGAATGAAAAACTGTTTTTT CASSLSGGLNEKLFF - TRBV5-5 - TRBJ1-4
TGCGCCAGCAGCTTGGCGGACAGGGGAGGGAACACTGAAGCTTTCTTT CASSLADRGGNTEAFF - TRBV5-1 TRBD1 TRBJ1-1
TGTGCCAGCTCACGTCCCCGTCCGGGACTAGCCTATGAGCAGTTCTTC CASSRPRPGLAYEQFF - TRBV18 TRBD2 TRBJ2-1
TGTGCCAGCAGCGCGATGGCGGGGGCGTACAATGAGCAGTTCTTC CASSAMAGAYNEQFF - TRBV7-2 - TRBJ2-1